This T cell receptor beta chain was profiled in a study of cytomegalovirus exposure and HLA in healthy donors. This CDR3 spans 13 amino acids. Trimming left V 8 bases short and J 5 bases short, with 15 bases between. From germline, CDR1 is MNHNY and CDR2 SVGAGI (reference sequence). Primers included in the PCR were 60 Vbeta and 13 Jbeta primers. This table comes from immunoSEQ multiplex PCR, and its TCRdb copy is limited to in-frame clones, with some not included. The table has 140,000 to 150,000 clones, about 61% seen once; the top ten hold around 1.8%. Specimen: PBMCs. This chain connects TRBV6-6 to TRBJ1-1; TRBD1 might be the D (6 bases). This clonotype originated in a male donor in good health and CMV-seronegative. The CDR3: CASRGGIGTEAFF. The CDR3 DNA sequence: TGTGCCAGCCGAGGGGGAATTGGGACTGAAGCTTTCTTT.